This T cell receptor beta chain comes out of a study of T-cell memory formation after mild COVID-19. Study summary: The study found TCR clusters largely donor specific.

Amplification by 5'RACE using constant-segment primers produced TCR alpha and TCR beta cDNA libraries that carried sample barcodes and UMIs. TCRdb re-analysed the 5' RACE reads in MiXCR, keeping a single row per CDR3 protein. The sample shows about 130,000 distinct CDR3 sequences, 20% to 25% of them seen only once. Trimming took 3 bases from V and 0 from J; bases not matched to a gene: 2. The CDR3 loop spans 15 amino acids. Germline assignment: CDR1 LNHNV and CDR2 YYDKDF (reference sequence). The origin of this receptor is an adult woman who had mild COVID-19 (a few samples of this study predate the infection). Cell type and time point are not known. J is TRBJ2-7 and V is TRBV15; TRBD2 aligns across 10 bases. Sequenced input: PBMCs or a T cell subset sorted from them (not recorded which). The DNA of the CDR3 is TGTGCCACCAGCAGGATAGCGGGGGGCTCCTACGAGCAGTACTTC. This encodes CATSRIAGGSYEQYF. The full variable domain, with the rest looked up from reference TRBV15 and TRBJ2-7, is DAMVIQNPRYQVTQFGKPVTLSCSQTLNHNVMYWYQQKSSQAPKLLFHYYDKDFNNEADTPDNFQSRRPNTSFCFLDIRSPGLGDTAMYLCATSRIAGGSYEQYFGPGTRLTVT.